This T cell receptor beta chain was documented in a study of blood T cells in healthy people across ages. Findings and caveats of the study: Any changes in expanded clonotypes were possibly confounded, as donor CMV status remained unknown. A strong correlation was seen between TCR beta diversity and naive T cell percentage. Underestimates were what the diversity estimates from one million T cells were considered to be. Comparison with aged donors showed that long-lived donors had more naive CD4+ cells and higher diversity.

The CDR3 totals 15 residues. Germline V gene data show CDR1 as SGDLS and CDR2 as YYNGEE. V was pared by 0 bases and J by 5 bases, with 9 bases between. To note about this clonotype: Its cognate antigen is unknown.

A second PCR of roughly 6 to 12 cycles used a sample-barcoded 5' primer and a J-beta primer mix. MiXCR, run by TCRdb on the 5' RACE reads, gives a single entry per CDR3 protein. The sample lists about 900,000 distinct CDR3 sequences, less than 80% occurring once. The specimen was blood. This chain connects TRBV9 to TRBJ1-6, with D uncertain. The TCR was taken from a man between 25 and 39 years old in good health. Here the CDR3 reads CASSVAGRDNSPLHF. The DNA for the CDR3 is TGTGCCAGCAGCGTAGCTGGCAGAGATAATTCACCCCTCCACTTT.